This is a list of T cell receptor beta chains from one sample in a study of T-cell reconstitution after alpha-beta-depleted transplantation in children. TCRdb independently ran MiXCR on the PCR reads; one entry per CDR3 protein. The sample has some 600,000 distinct CDR3 sequences; approximately 13% are singletons. This specimen consisted of PBMCs, mostly from graft donor cells, obtained 360 days after TCRalphabeta/CD19-depleted stem cell transplant. These receptors all come from a male patient younger than 18 who had a stem cell transplant for acute myeloid leukemia, so the T cells may come from the graft donor. The CDR3 runs from the conserved cysteine through the conserved F or W. The D gene is left open where the match is weak. The size entry is marked missing in some rows and otherwise reads once, few, many or a size class.

j_gene: TRBJ2-1
d_gene: .
len: 14
abundance: .
v_gene: TRBV28
CDR3nt: TGTGCCAGCAGTTTATCTGGCCCCCTCCATGAGCAGTTCTTC
CDR3aa: CASSLSGPLHEQFF

j_gene: TRBJ2-1
d_gene: TRBD2
len: 19
abundance: .
v_gene: TRBV28
CDR3nt: TGTGCCAGCAGTTTATTTGCCGGTTCGACTAGCGGGAGGGTCGATGAGCAGTTCTTC
CDR3aa: CASSLFAGSTSGRVDEQFF

j_gene: TRBJ1-1
d_gene: .
len: 13
abundance: .
v_gene: TRBV4-3
CDR3nt: TGCGCCAGCAGCCAAGAAATACACACTGAAGCTTTCTTT
CDR3aa: CASSQEIHTEAFF

j_gene: TRBJ2-7
d_gene: TRBD2
len: 17
abundance: few
v_gene: TRBV20-1
CDR3nt: TGCAGTGCTAGAGGCCTCCGAGGGACTAGCGGGACCTACGAGCAGTACTTC
CDR3aa: CSARGLRGTSGTYEQYF

j_gene: TRBJ2-3
d_gene: .
len: 14
abundance: .
v_gene: TRBV6-2/TRBV6-3
CDR3nt: TGTGCCAGCAGCGCATGGGAGGCGACAGATACGCAGTATTTT
CDR3aa: CASSAWEATDTQYF

j_gene: TRBJ1-6
d_gene: .
len: 16
abundance: few
v_gene: TRBV28
CDR3nt: TGTGCCAGCAGTTTAAGGTGGGGCGGGTATAATTCACCCCTCCACTTT
CDR3aa: CASSLRWGGYNSPLHF

j_gene: TRBJ2-7
d_gene: .
len: 16
abundance: few
v_gene: TRBV28
CDR3nt: TGTGCCAGCAGTTTAGGTGAGGGAAGCCTTAACTACGAGCAGTACTTC
CDR3aa: CASSLGEGSLNYEQYF

j_gene: TRBJ2-2
d_gene: .
len: 14
abundance: few
v_gene: TRBV12-3/TRBV12-4
CDR3nt: TGTGCCAGCTTTGGACAAACCTACACCGGGGAGCTGTTTTTT
CDR3aa: CASFGQTYTGELFF

j_gene: TRBJ2-1
d_gene: TRBD2
len: 15
abundance: .
v_gene: TRBV20-1
CDR3nt: TGCAGTGCTAGTTCCGGGACTAGCGGGAGAAATGAGCAGTTCTTC
CDR3aa: CSASSGTSGRNEQFF

j_gene: TRBJ1-5
d_gene: .
len: 15
abundance: .
v_gene: TRBV15
CDR3nt: TGTGCCACCAGCAGTTTCCCTCAGGTCGGTCAGCCCCAGCATTTT
CDR3aa: CATSSFPQVGQPQHF

j_gene: TRBJ2-2
d_gene: .
len: 16
abundance: .
v_gene: TRBV5-1
CDR3nt: TGCGCCAGCAGCGCGGGACACAAAGGGGGGACCGGGGAGCTGTTTTTT
CDR3aa: CASSAGHKGGTGELFF

j_gene: TRBJ2-1
d_gene: .
len: 15
abundance: .
v_gene: TRBV4-3
CDR3nt: TGCGCCAGCAGCCTACTCCCTGGCTCCTACAATGAGCAGTTCTTC
CDR3aa: CASSLLPGSYNEQFF

j_gene: TRBJ1-2
d_gene: .
len: 15
abundance: .
v_gene: TRBV27
CDR3nt: TGTGCCAGCAGTTCACGGGGCAGCGAGGGATATGGCTACACCTTC
CDR3aa: CASSSRGSEGYGYTF

j_gene: TRBJ2-1
d_gene: .
len: 13
abundance: many
v_gene: TRBV3-1
CDR3nt: TGTGCCAGCAGCCCCCGGGACCGCAATGAGCAGTTCTTC
CDR3aa: CASSPRDRNEQFF

j_gene: TRBJ2-7
d_gene: TRBD2
len: 14
abundance: .
v_gene: TRBV3-1
CDR3nt: TGTGCCAGCAGCCTACTAGCGGGAGAGGACGAGCAGTACTTC
CDR3aa: CASSLLAGEDEQYF

j_gene: TRBJ2-5
d_gene: .
len: 15
abundance: .
v_gene: TRBV29-1
CDR3nt: TGCAGCGTTGAAGAACCGTCGGGGTACCAAGAGACCCAGTACTTC
CDR3aa: CSVEEPSGYQETQYF

j_gene: TRBJ2-7
d_gene: .
len: 18
abundance: .
v_gene: TRBV14
CDR3nt: TGTGCCAGCAGCCTTCGGGGAGGGGACAGTCTTTTTCCCTACGAGCAGTACTTC
CDR3aa: CASSLRGGDSLFPYEQYF

j_gene: TRBJ2-7
d_gene: TRBD2
len: 18
abundance: many
v_gene: TRBV25-1
CDR3nt: TGTGCCAGCAGTGAAGTAACGGGCCTAGCGGGTTTTGTGTACGAGCAGTACTTC
CDR3aa: CASSEVTGLAGFVYEQYF

j_gene: TRBJ2-2
d_gene: .
len: 13
abundance: many
v_gene: TRBV29-1
CDR3nt: TGCAGCGTTGACTTCGACTCCTTGGGGGAGCTGTTTTTT
CDR3aa: CSVDFDSLGELFF

j_gene: TRBJ2-1
d_gene: TRBD2
len: 14
abundance: many
v_gene: TRBV12-3/TRBV12-4
CDR3nt: TGTGCCAGCAGCCCTAGCGGCCAATACAATGAGCAGTTCTTC
CDR3aa: CASSPSGQYNEQFF

j_gene: TRBJ1-5
d_gene: TRBD1
len: 17
abundance: few
v_gene: TRBV28
CDR3nt: TGTGCCAGCAGTTTTGGCCAGGGGGCCTCAGGCAATCAGCCCCAGCATTTT
CDR3aa: CASSFGQGASGNQPQHF

j_gene: TRBJ2-7
d_gene: .
len: 13
abundance: .
v_gene: TRBV2
CDR3nt: TGTGCCAGCAGTACCAATGGTGCGAGGAAGCAGTACTTC
CDR3aa: CASSTNGARKQYF

j_gene: TRBJ2-1
d_gene: TRBD2
len: 17
abundance: few
v_gene: TRBV7-9
CDR3nt: TGTGCCAGCAGCTTAGTTCTCTTGGCGGGGGACTTCAATGAGCAGTTCTTC
CDR3aa: CASSLVLLAGDFNEQFF

j_gene: TRBJ2-2
d_gene: .
len: 15
abundance: .
v_gene: TRBV5-1
CDR3nt: TGCGCCAGCGGGAGGGACAGGCCGAAGATCGGGGAGCTGTTTTTT
CDR3aa: CASGRDRPKIGELFF

j_gene: TRBJ2-7
d_gene: .
len: 12
abundance: .
v_gene: TRBV20-1
CDR3nt: TGCAGTGTGGGTGGACACTCCTACGAGCAGTACTTC
CDR3aa: CSVGGHSYEQYF

j_gene: TRBJ2-7
d_gene: TRBD1
len: 13
abundance: many
v_gene: TRBV6-2/TRBV6-3
CDR3nt: TGTGCCAGCAGCCGCAGGGGGACCTACGAGCAGTACTTC
CDR3aa: CASSRRGTYEQYF

j_gene: TRBJ2-7
d_gene: .
len: 13
abundance: .
v_gene: TRBV7-6
CDR3nt: TGTGCCAGCAGCTTACTACGGCACAACGAGCAGTACTTC
CDR3aa: CASSLLRHNEQYF

j_gene: TRBJ2-1
d_gene: .
len: 9
abundance: .
v_gene: TRBV3-1
CDR3nt: TGTGCCGGTAAGGATGAGCAGTTCTTC
CDR3aa: CAGKDEQFF

j_gene: TRBJ2-5
d_gene: TRBD2
len: 15
abundance: many
v_gene: TRBV4-3
CDR3nt: TGCGCCAGCAGCCAAGGGGGACTAGAGGTAGAGACCCAGTACTTC
CDR3aa: CASSQGGLEVETQYF

j_gene: TRBJ2-2
d_gene: .
len: 16
abundance: .
v_gene: TRBV30
CDR3nt: TGTGCCTGGAGGCGTCCCCTAAAGTTTCATACCGGGGAGCTGTTTTTT
CDR3aa: CAWRRPLKFHTGELFF

j_gene: TRBJ2-7
d_gene: TRBD2
len: 16
abundance: few
v_gene: TRBV15
CDR3nt: TGTGCCACCAGCAGAGATAGCGGGAGAGGGGCCTACGAGCAGTACTTC
CDR3aa: CATSRDSGRGAYEQYF

j_gene: TRBJ2-1
d_gene: TRBD1
len: 16
abundance: many
v_gene: TRBV24-1
CDR3nt: TGTGCCACCAGTGACCTCCGAGGACAGGGGTCCGATGAGCAGTTCTTC
CDR3aa: CATSDLRGQGSDEQFF

j_gene: TRBJ1-2
d_gene: .
len: 16
abundance: .
v_gene: TRBV7-2
CDR3nt: TGTGCCAGCAGCCGAGAGGCCGGGGGCGTTGACTATGGCTACACCTTC
CDR3aa: CASSREAGGVDYGYTF

j_gene: TRBJ2-2
d_gene: .
len: 15
abundance: .
v_gene: TRBV7-2
CDR3nt: TGTGCCAGCACCCCCTGGGTAGCGAACACCGGGGAGCTGTTTTTT
CDR3aa: CASTPWVANTGELFF

j_gene: TRBJ1-3
d_gene: .
len: 13
abundance: .
v_gene: TRBV20-1
CDR3nt: TGCAGTGCTGAACAGGGCTCTGGAAACACCATATATTTT
CDR3aa: CSAEQGSGNTIYF

j_gene: TRBJ2-7
d_gene: TRBD1
len: 14
abundance: .
v_gene: TRBV2
CDR3nt: TGTGCCAGGATCTCCGGGACAGTTACCTACGAGCAGTACTTC
CDR3aa: CARISGTVTYEQYF

j_gene: TRBJ1-5
d_gene: TRBD1
len: 17
abundance: .
v_gene: TRBV28
CDR3nt: TGTGCCAGCAGTGCCTGGACAGGGGGCTTGGGCAATCAGCCCCAGCATTTT
CDR3aa: CASSAWTGGLGNQPQHF

j_gene: TRBJ2-7
d_gene: TRBD2
len: 15
abundance: .
v_gene: TRBV7-3
CDR3nt: TGTGCCAGCAGCTTAAGGCGGGAGGGGACCTACGAGCAGTACTTC
CDR3aa: CASSLRREGTYEQYF

j_gene: TRBJ2-7
d_gene: .
len: 12
abundance: once
v_gene: TRBV30
CDR3nt: TGTGCCTGGAGTGTAGAGGGGGACGAGCAGTACTTC
CDR3aa: CAWSVEGDEQYF

j_gene: TRBJ2-7
d_gene: .
len: 12
abundance: many
v_gene: TRBV7-2
CDR3nt: TGTGCCAGCAGCCTCCTCACAAGCGAGCAGTACTTC
CDR3aa: CASSLLTSEQYF

j_gene: TRBJ2-7
d_gene: .
len: 13
abundance: many
v_gene: TRBV2
CDR3nt: TGTGCCAGCACCGAAGGAGGGTATTACGAGCAGTACTTC
CDR3aa: CASTEGGYYEQYF

j_gene: TRBJ2-1
d_gene: .
len: 13
abundance: many
v_gene: TRBV29-1
CDR3nt: TGCAGCGTTTCGGGCAGGGCCTACAATGAGCAGTTCTTC
CDR3aa: CSVSGRAYNEQFF

j_gene: TRBJ2-7
d_gene: .
len: 13
abundance: .
v_gene: TRBV5-6
CDR3nt: TGTGCCAGCGGCCCCGGGGCCCCCTACGAGCAGTACTTC
CDR3aa: CASGPGAPYEQYF

j_gene: TRBJ2-2
d_gene: .
len: 15
abundance: few
v_gene: TRBV12-3/TRBV12-4
CDR3nt: TGTGCCAGCAGTTTTGTCTTCCGGGACACCGGGGAGCTGTTTTTT
CDR3aa: CASSFVFRDTGELFF

j_gene: TRBJ2-2
d_gene: .
len: 14
abundance: .
v_gene: TRBV11-3
CDR3nt: TGTGCCAGCAGCACCGACAGTCACACCGGGGAGCTGTTTTTT
CDR3aa: CASSTDSHTGELFF

j_gene: TRBJ2-2
d_gene: TRBD2
len: 14
abundance: few
v_gene: TRBV28
CDR3nt: TGTGCCAGCCCCCGACTAGCTAGGCCCGGGGAGCTGTTTTTT
CDR3aa: CASPRLARPGELFF

j_gene: TRBJ2-1
d_gene: .
len: 16
abundance: .
v_gene: TRBV19
CDR3nt: TGTGCCAGTAGTTCCCCGGACCGGGTCCCGAGAGATGAGCAGTTCTTC
CDR3aa: CASSSPDRVPRDEQFF

j_gene: TRBJ2-2
d_gene: .
len: 19
abundance: many
v_gene: TRBV4-3
CDR3nt: TGCGCCAGCAGCCCAAATGTGAATGAGGGAGTGGGATACACCGGGGAGCTGTTTTTT
CDR3aa: CASSPNVNEGVGYTGELFF

j_gene: TRBJ2-3
d_gene: .
len: 15
abundance: many
v_gene: TRBV20-1
CDR3nt: TGCAGTGCCGAAATTCAGGACTGGGGTGGAAATACGCAGTATTTT
CDR3aa: CSAEIQDWGGNTQYF

j_gene: TRBJ2-7
d_gene: TRBD2
len: 18
abundance: .
v_gene: TRBV6-5
CDR3nt: TGTGCCAGCAGTTACTCGATCTGGGGACTAGCGGGAGCCTACGAGCAGTACTTC
CDR3aa: CASSYSIWGLAGAYEQYF

j_gene: TRBJ2-1
d_gene: TRBD2
len: 13
abundance: .
v_gene: TRBV9
CDR3nt: TGTGCCAGCAGTCTAGCGGGACTCAATGAGCAGTTCTTC
CDR3aa: CASSLAGLNEQFF

j_gene: TRBJ2-5
d_gene: .
len: 14
abundance: few
v_gene: TRBV4-3
CDR3nt: TGCGCCAGCAGCCAATTACAGGGTTCAGAGACCCAGTACTTC
CDR3aa: CASSQLQGSETQYF